The next 32 T cell receptor beta chains were all read from a single sample in a study of blood T cell dynamics during melanoma immunotherapy. Measured with immunoSEQ multiplex PCR; TCRdb has only the in-frame clones, and not every one. The sample shows some 10,000 clones, approximately 85% of them seen only once. Time point reported: pre-treatment baseline. The sample consisted of blood, taken from a patient treated with checkpoint blockade. These receptors all stem from a human donor with melanoma.

J is TRBJ2-7 and V is TRBV6-5, with D maybe TRBD1 (6 bases). Germline CDR1 MNHEY, CDR2 SVGAGI. This CDR3 spans 14 amino acids. Trimming took 4 bases from V and 1 from J, leaving 11 bases between them. The CDR3, as DNA: TGTGCCAGCAGTTCCCCAGGGGCATCCTACGAGCAGTACTTC. Translated, it gives CASSSPGASYEQYF.

The J gene is TRBJ2-1, the V gene TRBV18; the match to TRBD2 covers 8 bases. The germline V gene has CDR1 KGHSH and CDR2 LQKENI. CDR3 size: 15 residues. V shed 6 bases and J 7 bases; nucleotides not matched to a gene: 11. DNA for the CDR3: TGTGCCAGCTCCCTCGAGACGGGGGGGGTGAATGAGCAGTTCTTC. Translated: CASSLETGGVNEQFF.

This chain links TRBV7-8 with TRBJ1-1, with D maybe TRBD1 (6 bases). Trimming stripped 1 base from V and 7 bases from J, with 10 bases between. The CDR3 covers 13 residues. Germline V gene data show CDR1 as SGHVS and CDR2 as FQNEAQ. The CDR3 reads CASSLGQGLEAFF. CDR3 bases: TGTGCCAGCAGCTTAGGGCAGGGGCTTGAAGCTTTCTTT. Using reference TRBV7-8 and TRBJ1-1 for the parts outside the CDR3, the full variable domain is GAGVSQSPRYKVAKRGQDVALRCDPISGHVSLFWYQQALGQGPEFLTYFQNEAQLDKSGLPSDRFFAERPEGSVSTLKIQRTQQEDSAVYLCASSLGQGLEAFFGQGTRLTVV.

V usage is TRBV7-2 and J usage is TRBJ2-3; D perhaps matches TRBD2 (6 bases). The V gene lost 1 base and the J gene lost 8 bases, with 22 bases spanning the gap. Germline loops: CDR1 SGHTA, CDR2 FQGNSA. This CDR3 comprises 17 residues. CDR3 bases: TGTGCCAGCAGCTTAGGGGCACCGGGGGACCGGGTCGGTACGCAGTATTTT. Its protein is CASSLGAPGDRVGTQYF.

V usage is TRBV12-2 and J usage is TRBJ2-7; the table gives TRBD2 as D, unverified against the DNA. TRBV12-2 is a documented pseudogene. CDR3 length equals 15 residues. The CDR3 nucleotides read TGTGCAAGTCGCTTAGCTAGCGGGGCTGATAACGAGCAGTACTTC. It is translated as CASRLASGADNEQYF.

This clone has a single count. The chain uses TRBV19 and TRBJ2-7; the D gene is possibly TRBD1 (6 bases). In germline, CDR1 is LNHDA, CDR2 SQIVND (reference sequence). Trimming took 4 bases from V and 5 from J, leaving 18 bases between them. The length of the CDR3 is 15 residues. The CDR3, as DNA: TGTGCCAGTAGTAGTCGAGAGCAGGGGTCCAACGAGCAGTACTTC. It encodes CASSSREQGSNEQYF.

This chain links TRBV7-9 with TRBJ1-1, with D perhaps matching TRBD1 (5 bases). The germline V gene has CDR1 SEHNR and CDR2 FQNEAQ (reference sequence). The CDR3 extends over 13 amino acids. V lost 5 bases and J lost 1, with 8 bases in between. The CDR3 coding sequence is TGTGCCAGCAGCCAAGACAGGAACACTGAAGCTTTCTTT. Amino acids: CASSQDRNTEAFF.

CDR3 sequence (DNA): TGCGCCAGCAGCGAGTTCCCGGGGGGGTATGAGACCCAGTACTTC. Translating it yields CASSEFPGGYETQYF. The rearrangement links TRBV5-1 to TRBJ2-5; 8 bases map to TRBD2. Germline V lookup: CDR1 SGHRS, CDR2 YFSETQ. This CDR3 is 15 amino acids long. With V trimmed by 4 bases and J by 5 bases, 10 bases remained unmatched.

The sample holds a few counts of this clone. The chain links TRBV6-6 to TRBJ1-1; possible D gene TRBD1, 5 bases. V lost 4 bases and J lost 6, with 12 bases in between. Germline CDR1 and CDR2: MNHNY and SVGAGI (reference sequence). The CDR3 runs to 13 residues. The DNA for the CDR3 is TGTGCCAGCAGTTCCTTTCAGGGTTCTGAAGCTTTCTTT. Translating it yields CASSSFQGSEAFF.

This clone came up a few times. The chain joins TRBV10-1 to TRBJ2-3; the match to TRBD2 covers 7 bases. With V trimmed by 5 bases and J by 5 bases, 13 bases remained unmatched. CDR1 is WNHNN, CDR2 SYGVQD, per germline (reference sequence). CDR3 length: 16 amino acids. As DNA, the CDR3 is TGCGCCAGCAGTCCATCCCGCAGCGGGGCAGGAGATACGCAGTATTTT. Its protein is CASSPSRSGAGDTQYF.

The chain couples TRBV7-2 to TRBJ1-5; TRBD1 is a possible D gene (6 bases). There are 14 residues in the CDR3. V was trimmed by 6 bases and J by 3 bases, leaving 12 bases between them. Per germline, CDR1 SGHTA and CDR2 FQGNSA. The CDR3 DNA reads TGTGCCAGCAGTGTCGACAGGTTCAATCAGCCCCAGCATTTT. Amino acid sequence: CASSVDRFNQPQHF.

This rearrangement joins TRBV6-4 to TRBJ1-1; weak D call: TRBD1 (5 bases). This CDR3 comprises 13 residues. Germline V gives CDR1 MRHNA, CDR2 SNTAGT. The V gene lost 3 bases and the J gene lost 5 bases, with 10 bases spanning the gap. The CDR3 here is CASSEGDATEAFF. The CDR3 DNA reads TGTGCCAGCAGTGAAGGGGATGCGACTGAAGCTTTCTTT.

This chain uses TRBV7-9 with TRBJ2-3; D is unclear. The CDR3 is 12 residues long. Germline CDR1 SEHNR, CDR2 FQNEAQ (reference sequence). The V gene lost 4 bases and the J gene lost 6 bases, with 8 bases spanning the gap. CDR3 amino acids: CASSSSGDTQYF. CDR3 nucleotide sequence: TGTGCCAGCAGCTCTTCCGGGGATACGCAGTATTTT.

This clone was seen once. The chain is built from TRBV5-1 and TRBJ2-2; D possibly matches TRBD1 or TRBD2 (5 bases each). This CDR3 is 17 amino acids long. The V and J ends lost 2 bases and 2 bases respectively, with 16 bases between them. From germline, CDR1 is SGHRS and CDR2 YFSETQ. The CDR3 loop reads CASSFGHRDANTGELFF. The CDR3 region has the DNA TGCGCCAGCAGCTTCGGACACCGGGACGCAAACACCGGGGAGCTGTTTTTT. Using reference TRBV5-1 and TRBJ2-2 for the parts outside the CDR3, the full variable domain is KAGVTQTPRYLIKTRGQQVTLSCSPISGHRSVSWYQQTPGQGLQFLFEYFSETQRNKGNFPGRFSGRQFSNSRSEMNVSTLELGDSALYLCASSFGHRDANTGELFFGEGSRLTVL.

As DNA, the CDR3 is TGTGCCAGCAGCCTAGTGCTAGCGTTGGGAAAAGAGACCCAGTACTTC. Translated: CASSLVLALGKETQYF. The chain has TRBV7-2 and TRBJ2-5; D is possibly TRBD2 (6 bases). The CDR3 is 16 residues long. V gave up 5 bases and J gave up 3 bases, with 19 bases separating them. Germline V gene data show CDR1 as SGHTA and CDR2 as FQGNSA.

The V gene is TRBV4-1, the J gene TRBJ2-5; 12 bases are a match to TRBD2. J gave up 2 bases and V 4 bases, and 5 bases lay outside the gene matches. Germline V gene sequence: CDR1 MGHRA, CDR2 YSYEKL. The CDR3 runs to 16 residues. DNA of the CDR3: TGCGCCAGCAGCCCAGGACTAGCGGGGCAACAAGAGACCCAGTACTTC. As protein: CASSPGLAGQQETQYF.

This sequence joins TRBV6-6 and TRBJ1-1; D call uncertain. Trimming took off 5 bases at V and 0 bases at J, with 4 bases between the two ends. Germline V gene sequence: CDR1 MNHNY, CDR2 SVGAGI (reference sequence). This CDR3 contains 12 residues. The CDR3 coding sequence is TGTGCCAGCAGTCAGATGAACACTGAAGCTTTCTTT. Encoded protein: CASSQMNTEAFF.

The V gene is TRBV10-2, the J gene TRBJ1-5, with 8 bases that match TRBD1. CDR3 length: 16 residues. V was pared by 10 bases and J by 4 bases, with 15 bases of the junction left unmatched. Germline CDR1 and CDR2: WSHSY and SAAADI. CDR3 sequence reads: CATRTTGGWGNQPQHF. DNA of the CDR3: TGCGCCACCCGAACCACAGGGGGATGGGGGAATCAGCCCCAGCATTTT.

This clone was picked up one time. This sequence joins TRBV6-5 and TRBJ1-4, with D possibly matching TRBD1 (6 bases). The CDR3 contains 15 residues. The germline V and J ends were trimmed by 2 bases and 7 bases, with 14 bases remaining between them. Germline V gives CDR1 MNHEY, CDR2 SVGAGI. CDR3 coding DNA: TGTGCCAGCAGTTACCACGTGGGCAGGGGTGAAAAACTGTTTTTT. Residues: CASSYHVGRGEKLFF.

The chain is built from TRBV27 and TRBJ1-2; D is undetermined. The germline V and J ends were trimmed by 5 bases and 10 bases, with 14 bases remaining between them. Germline assignment: CDR1 MNHEY and CDR2 SMNVEV (reference sequence). This CDR3 comprises 12 residues. The CDR3 DNA reads as TGTGCCAGCAGTCCGACCAAGGAACCCTACACCTTC. Translation gives CASSPTKEPYTF.

This clone was counted between two and nine times. The V and J genes are TRBV9 and TRBJ2-1; D is possibly TRBD1 (7 bases). The germline gives CDR1 SGDLS, CDR2 YYNGEE. V gave up 4 bases and J gave up 0 bases, with 20 bases separating them. The CDR3 runs to 18 residues. This CDR3 reads CASSPTGAGGISYNEQFF. For the CDR3, the DNA is TGTGCCAGCAGCCCAACGGGGGCAGGGGGGATCTCCTACAATGAGCAGTTCTTC.

The chain carries TRBV6-5 and TRBJ2-1, with 8 nucleotides matching TRBD2. V lost 5 bases to trimming and J lost 5 bases; unmatched junction nucleotides: 8. The CDR3 has 15 residues. The germline V gene encodes CDR1 MNHEY and CDR2 SVGAGI. The CDR3 loop reads CASSALAGGDNEQFF. The DNA for the CDR3 is TGTGCCAGCAGTGCTCTAGCGGGCGGGGACAATGAGCAGTTCTTC.

This chain uses TRBV6-6 with TRBJ1-6; perhaps TRBD1 as D (6 bases). CDR1 is MNHNY and CDR2 is SVGAGI in the germline V gene (reference sequence). V lost 3 bases to trimming and J lost 14 bases, with 14 bases between them. The CDR3 length is 13 residues. The CDR3 sequence: CASSYQGRPTLHF. The DNA of the CDR3 is TGTGCCAGCAGTTATCAGGGGAGGCCCACCCTCCACTTT.

The table lists this clone with a few counts. J is TRBJ1-5 and V is TRBV18, with D unresolved. Looked up from germline, CDR1 is KGHSH and CDR2 is LQKENI. The CDR3 is made up of 15 amino acids. The V gene lost 3 bases and the J gene lost 5 bases, with 14 bases spanning the gap. For the CDR3, the DNA is TGTGCCAGCTCACCCAAAAACAATGGGGATCAGCCCCAGCATTTT. Its protein product is CASSPKNNGDQPQHF.

The DNA for the CDR3 is TGTGCCAGTGCAGGGAGGACCGGGGAGCTGTTTTTT. Translating it yields CASAGRTGELFF. V usage is TRBV19 and J usage is TRBJ2-2; D may be TRBD2 (6 bases). Per the germline V gene, CDR1 is LNHDA and CDR2 is SQIVND (reference sequence). V dropped 8 bases and J dropped 5 bases, with 9 bases sitting between them. This CDR3 is built from 12 residues.

The V call is TRBV7-2, the J call TRBJ1-4, with 9 bases lining up with TRBD1. The V and J ends lost 6 bases and 7 bases, in that order; junction bases with no gene match: 6. The CDR3 extends over 14 amino acids. Looked up from germline, CDR1 is SGHTA and CDR2 is FQGNSA. Written as DNA, the CDR3 is TGTGCCAGCAGTTCCGGGACAGGGATTGAAAAACTGTTTTTT. Amino acid sequence: CASSSGTGIEKLFF. Variable domain in full (rest from reference TRBV7-2 and TRBJ1-4): GAGVSQSPSNKVTEKGKDVELRCDPISGHTALYWYRQSLGQGLEFLIYFQGNSAPDKSGLPSDRFSAERTGGSVSTLTIQRTQQEDSAVYLCASSSGTGIEKLFFGSGTQLSVL.

This chain joins TRBV29-1 and TRBJ2-3; 12 bases map to TRBD2. The V gene's germline CDR1 is SQVTM and CDR2 ANQGSEA. V shed 4 bases and J 1 base; nucleotides not matched to a gene: 6. CDR3 length equals 16 residues. Here the CDR3 DNA reads TGCAGCGTTGCCCGGACTAGCGGGGCCCGCACAGATACGCAGTATTTT. It encodes CSVARTSGARTDTQYF.

The chain carries TRBV7-2 and TRBJ2-1; the D is unclear. This CDR3 is 14 amino acids long. Trimming took off 5 bases at V and 8 bases at J, with 16 bases between the two ends. Germline lookup yields CDR1 SGHTA and CDR2 FQGNSA. This CDR3 reads CASSPYGTGDEQFF. In DNA form, the CDR3 reads TGTGCCAGCAGCCCCTATGGAACCGGCGATGAGCAGTTCTTC.

The V call is TRBV11-1, the J call TRBJ2-6, with no clear D. Germline loops: CDR1 SGHAT, CDR2 FQDESV (reference sequence). This CDR3 contains 16 residues. Between the trimmed V and J ends, which lost 1 base and 0 bases, there was a span of 7 bases. Here the CDR3 reads CASSLDTYSGANVLTF. The CDR3, as DNA: TGTGCCAGCAGCTTAGACACTTACTCTGGGGCCAACGTCCTGACTTTC.

The rearrangement uses TRBV6-6 and TRBJ2-7, with TRBD1 matching over 10 bases. There are 13 residues in the CDR3. Germline lookup yields CDR1 MNHNY and CDR2 SVGAGI (reference sequence). V dropped 4 bases and J dropped 9; count of bases not matched to a gene: 6. CDR3 in amino acids: CASSLGQGMRQYF. The CDR3 nucleotides read TGTGCCAGCAGTTTGGGACAGGGGATGAGGCAGTACTTC.

This rearrangement joins TRBV28 to TRBJ2-7; 7 bases are shared with TRBD1. V lost 10 bases, J lost 2 bases, and 11 bases stayed unmatched. The V gene's germline CDR1 is MDHEN and CDR2 SYDVKM. There are 14 residues in the CDR3. CDR3 in amino acids: CAIGRTGPPYEQYF. The CDR3 region has the DNA TGTGCCATAGGTCGGACAGGACCTCCCTACGAGCAGTACTTC.

The genes are TRBV6-4 and TRBJ1-5; unclear D gene. V was clipped by 3 bases and J by 3 bases, with 6 bases between them. Germline V gene data show CDR1 as MRHNA and CDR2 as SNTAGT. This CDR3 spans 13 amino acids. The CDR3 nucleotides read TGTGCCAGCAGTGAGTGGGCCAATCAGCCCCAGCATTTT. Residues: CASSEWANQPQHF.